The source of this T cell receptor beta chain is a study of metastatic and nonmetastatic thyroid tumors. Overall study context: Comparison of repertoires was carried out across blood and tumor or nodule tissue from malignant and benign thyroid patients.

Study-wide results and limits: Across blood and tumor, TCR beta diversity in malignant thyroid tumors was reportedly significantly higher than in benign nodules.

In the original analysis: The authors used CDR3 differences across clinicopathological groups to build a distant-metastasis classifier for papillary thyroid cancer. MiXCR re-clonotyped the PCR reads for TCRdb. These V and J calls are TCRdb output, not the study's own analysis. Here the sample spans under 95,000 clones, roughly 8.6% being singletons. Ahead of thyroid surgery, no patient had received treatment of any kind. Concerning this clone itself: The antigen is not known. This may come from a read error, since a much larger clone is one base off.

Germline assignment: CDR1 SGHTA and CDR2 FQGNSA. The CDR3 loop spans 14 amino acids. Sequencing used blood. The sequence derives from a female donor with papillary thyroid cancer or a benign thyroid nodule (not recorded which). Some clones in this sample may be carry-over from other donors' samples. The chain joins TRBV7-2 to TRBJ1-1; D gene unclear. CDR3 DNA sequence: TGTGCCAGCAGCCCTCTAAGACTGAACACTGAAGATTTCTTT. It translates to CASSPLRLNTEDFF.